The T cell receptor beta chain described here comes from a study of control samples from healthy donors and cancer patients. The protocol was immunoSEQ multiplex PCR, while the TCRdb copy is restricted to in-frame clones and leaves out a portion. Among roughly 100,000 clones listed, 85% to 90% were seen once. This clone was observed a few times. V was trimmed by 4 bases and J by 0 bases, leaving 7 bases between them. The germline gives CDR1 SGHDN, CDR2 FVKESK. The CDR3 has 14 residues. This TCR derives from a woman aged 45 to 65 in good health. The chain couples TRBV14 to TRBJ1-3, with a possible D match to TRBD1 (6 bases). Material for sequencing was blood. The CDR3 loop reads CASSPGHSGNTIYF. The CDR3, as DNA: TGTGCCAGCAGCCCGGGACACTCTGGAAACACCATATATTTT. Variable domain in full (rest from reference TRBV14 and TRBJ1-3): EAGVTQFPSHSVIEKGQTVTLRCDPISGHDNLYWYRRVMGKEIKFLLHFVKESKQDESGMPNNRFLAERTGGTYSTLKVQPAELEDSGVYFCASSPGHSGNTIYFGEGSWLTVV.